This T cell receptor (beta chain) was sequenced in a study of regulatory T cells in long-lasting Graves disease. This clonotype was observed at least ten times. The CDR3 is made up of 14 amino acids. Germline V gene data show CDR1 as WSHSY and CDR2 as SAAADI. The V gene lost 1 base and the J gene lost 4 bases, with 10 bases spanning the gap. As for time point: newly diagnosed GD, antithyroid drugs for less than 3 months. Isolated PBMC RNA provided the starting material for the TCR library. In building TCR beta libraries, iRepertoire HTBI primers were used together with Arm-PCR of CDR3 regions. TCRdb reanalysed the multiplex PCR reads using MiXCR and keeps one entry per CDR3 protein. Of approximately 250,000 distinct CDR3 sequences listed, 18% were seen once; the top ten hold around 20%.

The chain employs TRBV10-2 and TRBJ2-5; possibly TRBD1 or TRBD2 for D (6 bases each). This TCR came from a female donor with Graves disease. The input for sequencing was peripheral blood mononuclear cells (PBMCs), taken at new diagnosis, from a patient treated with antithyroid drugs. The CDR3 DNA sequence: TGCGCCAGCAGTGAGTGGGGGGCGCGAGAGACCCAGTACTTC. This encodes CASSEWGARETQYF.